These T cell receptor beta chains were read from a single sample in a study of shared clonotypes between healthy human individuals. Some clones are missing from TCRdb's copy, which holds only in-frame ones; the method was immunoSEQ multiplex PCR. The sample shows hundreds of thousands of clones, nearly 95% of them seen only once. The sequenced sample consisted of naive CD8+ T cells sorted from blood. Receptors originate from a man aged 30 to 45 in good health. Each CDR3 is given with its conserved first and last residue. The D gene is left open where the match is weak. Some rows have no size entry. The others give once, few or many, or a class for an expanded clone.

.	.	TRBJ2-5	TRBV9	TGTGCCAGCAGCGCTCGCCCGGGCCTACAAGAGACCCAGTACTTC	CASSARPGLQETQYF
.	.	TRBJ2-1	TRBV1	TGCACCAGCAGCACGACTAGCGGGAGATGCGAAGGGAACAATGAGCAGTTCTTC	CTSSTTSGRCEGNNEQFF
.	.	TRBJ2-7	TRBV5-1	TGCGCCAGCAGTCGATCGGGACCAGAGGACGGGCAGTACTTC	CASSRSGPEDGQYF
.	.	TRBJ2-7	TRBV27	TGTGCCAGCAGTTTATTCGGGGGACCTTACGAGCAGTACTTC	CASSLFGGPYEQYF
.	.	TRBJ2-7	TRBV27	TGTGCCAGCAGTTCGGGGACCAGACGAGGCGAGCAGTACTTC	CASSSGTRRGEQYF
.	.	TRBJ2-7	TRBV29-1	TGCAGCGTTGTGGGGGAAGTAGGACAGAACTACGAGCAGTACTTC	CSVVGEVGQNYEQYF
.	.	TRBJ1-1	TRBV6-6	TGTGCCAGCAGATCACAGCAAATGAACACTGAAGCTTTCTTT	CASRSQQMNTEAFF
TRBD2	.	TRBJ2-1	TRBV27	TGTGCCAGCGTGGGCGGGAGGAGCTCCTACAATGAGCAGTTCTTC	CASVGGRSSYNEQFF
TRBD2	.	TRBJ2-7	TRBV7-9	TGTGCCAGCAGCCCTATATTCCCGGGAGGCTACGAGCAGTACTTC	CASSPIFPGGYEQYF
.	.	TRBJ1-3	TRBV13	TGTGCCAGCAGCTTAGGGCAGCTAAACACCATATATTTT	CASSLGQLNTIYF
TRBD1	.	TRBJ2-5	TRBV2	TGTGCCAGCAGATCCGGGACAGGGTCGGAGACCCAGTACTTC	CASRSGTGSETQYF
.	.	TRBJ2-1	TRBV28	TGTGCCAGCAGCCTTTCCCAGCCTTACAATGAGCAGTTCTTC	CASSLSQPYNEQFF
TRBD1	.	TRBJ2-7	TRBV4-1	TGCGCCAGCAGCCAAGAGCCGGGACAGGGGGCCTACGAGCAGTACTTC	CASSQEPGQGAYEQYF
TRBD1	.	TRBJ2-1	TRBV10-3	TGTGCCATCAGGACACAGGGGGCCTACAATGAGCAGTTCTTC	CAIRTQGAYNEQFF
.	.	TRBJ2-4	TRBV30	TGTGCCTGGGAGGCTGGGATGGGGAACGAACGGTACTTC	CAWEAGMGNERYF
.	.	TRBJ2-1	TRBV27	TGTGCCAGCAGTCTTCAGGGGCAGAACAATGAGCAGTTCTTC	CASSLQGQNNEQFF
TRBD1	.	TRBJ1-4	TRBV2	TGTGCCAGCAGTGAAGGTCGGACAGGAGTGAATGAAAAACTGTTTTTT	CASSEGRTGVNEKLFF
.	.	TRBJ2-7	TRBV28	TGTGCCAGCAGTCGCGATCCAGGCTACGAGCAGTACTTC	CASSRDPGYEQYF
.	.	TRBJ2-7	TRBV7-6	TGTGCCAGCAGCCCGAGTTTTCAGCAGAGCTCCTACGAGCAGTACTTC	CASSPSFQQSSYEQYF
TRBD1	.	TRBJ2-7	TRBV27	TGTGCCAGCAGGGACAGGGTTCTGGAGCAGTACTTC	CASRDRVLEQYF
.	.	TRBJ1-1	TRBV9	TGTGCCAGCAGCGTAGGGGCAGGGTTCGGGAACACTGAAGCTTTCTTT	CASSVGAGFGNTEAFF
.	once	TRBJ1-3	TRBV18	TGTGCCAGCTCAGAGAGCTCTGGAAACACCATATATTTT	CASSESSGNTIYF
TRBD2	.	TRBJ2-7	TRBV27	TGTGCCAGCAGTTGGGGGGGCGAGCAGTACTTC	CASSWGGEQYF
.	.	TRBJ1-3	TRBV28	TGTGCCAGCAGTTTATTTTTCAAATCCTCTGGAAACACCATATATTTT	CASSLFFKSSGNTIYF
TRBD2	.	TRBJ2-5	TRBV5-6	TGTGCCAGCAGCTTGGCACTAGCGGGCTGGGAGACCCAGTACTTC	CASSLALAGWETQYF
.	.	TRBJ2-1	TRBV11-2	TGTGCCAGCAGCTCCGTCCGGGGGACCTACTACAATGAGCAGTTCTTC	CASSSVRGTYYNEQFF
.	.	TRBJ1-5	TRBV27	TGTGCCAGCAGTTTTGGCCTTAATCAGCCCCAGCATTTT	CASSFGLNQPQHF
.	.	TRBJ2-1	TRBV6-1	TGTGCCAGCAAGGAAGAAGAGCAGTTCTTC	CASKEEEQFF
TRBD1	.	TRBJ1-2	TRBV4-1	TGCGCCAGCAGCCAAACAGGGGCTGATGGCTACACCTTC	CASSQTGADGYTF
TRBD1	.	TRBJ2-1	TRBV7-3	TGTGCCAGCAGCTTATCGGGACAGGGGACTTTAGATGAGCAGTTCTTC	CASSLSGQGTLDEQFF
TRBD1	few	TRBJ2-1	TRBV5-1	TGCGCCAGCAGCTTATCAGGGGGCTATTACAATGAGCAGTTCTTC	CASSLSGGYYNEQFF
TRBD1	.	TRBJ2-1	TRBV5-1	TGCGCCAGCAGCCCGGGACAGAACAATGAGCAGTTCTTC	CASSPGQNNEQFF
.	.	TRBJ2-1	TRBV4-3	TGCGCCAGCAGCCAAGATTGGATAACGCGGGACAGATACAATGAGCAGTTCTTC	CASSQDWITRDRYNEQFF
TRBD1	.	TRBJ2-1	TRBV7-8	TGTGCCAGCAGCTTATCAGGAGGACAGGAGGTCAACGATGAGCAGTTCTTC	CASSLSGGQEVNDEQFF
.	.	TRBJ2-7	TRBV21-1	TGTGCCAGCAGCATCCGGGACAGGGGGCGCTGGGAGCAGTACTTC	CASSIRDRGRWEQYF
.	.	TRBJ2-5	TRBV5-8	TGTGCCAGCAGCCTTCGGATAAAGCAAGAGACCCAGTACTTC	CASSLRIKQETQYF
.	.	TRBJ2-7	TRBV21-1	TGTGCCAGCAACAGAGGTGGCGGTAGCTCCTACGAGCAGTACTTC	CASNRGGGSSYEQYF
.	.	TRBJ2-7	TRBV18	TGTGCCAGCTCACCACCGGTGGCAACGCGCCCCTACGAGCAGTACTTC	CASSPPVATRPYEQYF
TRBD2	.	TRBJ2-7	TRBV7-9	TGTGCCAGCAGCTTAATCGCCGGGACTAGAACCTACGAGCAGTACTTC	CASSLIAGTRTYEQYF
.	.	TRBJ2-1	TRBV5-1	TGCGCCAGCAGCTTGACCGGGGCCAACAATGAGCAGTTCTTC	CASSLTGANNEQFF
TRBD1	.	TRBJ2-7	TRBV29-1	TGCAGCGTTGACCCGACAGGGTTAGGCGGCGAGCAGTACTTC	CSVDPTGLGGEQYF
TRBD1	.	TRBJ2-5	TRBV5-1	TGCGCCAGCAGCTACGACAGGGTCCAAGAGACCCAGTACTTC	CASSYDRVQETQYF
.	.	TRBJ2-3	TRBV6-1	TGTGCCAGCAGTGAGGCGGGGACCACAGATACGCAGTATTTT	CASSEAGTTDTQYF
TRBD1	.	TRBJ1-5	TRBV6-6	TGTGCCAGCAGACCCGACAGGGGAAGCAATCAGCCCCAGCATTTT	CASRPDRGSNQPQHF
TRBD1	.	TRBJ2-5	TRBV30	TGTGCCTGGAGTCACAAAAGAGAGGGGGCAGGAGAGACCCAGTACTTC	CAWSHKREGAGETQYF
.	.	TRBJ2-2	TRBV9	TGTGCCAGCAGCGTAAGGGGGACGGACACCGGGGAGCTGTTTTTT	CASSVRGTDTGELFF
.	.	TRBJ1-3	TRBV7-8	TGTGCCAGCAGCTTAGGAAACACCATATATTTT	CASSLGNTIYF
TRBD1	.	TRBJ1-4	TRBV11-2	TGTGCCAGCAGCCCCACAGGGGTGAAACTGTTTTTT	CASSPTGVKLFF